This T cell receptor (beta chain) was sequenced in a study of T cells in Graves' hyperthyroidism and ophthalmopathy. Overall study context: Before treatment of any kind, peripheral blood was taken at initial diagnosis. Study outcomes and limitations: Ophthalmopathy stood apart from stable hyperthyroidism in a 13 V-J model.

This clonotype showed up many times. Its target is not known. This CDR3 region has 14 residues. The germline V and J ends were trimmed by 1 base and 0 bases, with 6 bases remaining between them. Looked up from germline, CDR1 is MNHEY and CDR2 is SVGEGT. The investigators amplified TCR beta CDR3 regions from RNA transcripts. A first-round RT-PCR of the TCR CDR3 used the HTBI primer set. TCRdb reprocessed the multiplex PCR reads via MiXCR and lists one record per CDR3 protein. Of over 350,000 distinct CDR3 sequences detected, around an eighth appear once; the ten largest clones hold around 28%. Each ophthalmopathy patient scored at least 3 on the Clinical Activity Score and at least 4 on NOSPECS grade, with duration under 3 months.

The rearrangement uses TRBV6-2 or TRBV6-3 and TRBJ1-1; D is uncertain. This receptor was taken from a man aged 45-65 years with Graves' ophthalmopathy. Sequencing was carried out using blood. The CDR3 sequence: CASSYLQMNTEAFF. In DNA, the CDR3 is TGTGCCAGCAGTTACTTACAAATGAACACTGAAGCTTTCTTT.